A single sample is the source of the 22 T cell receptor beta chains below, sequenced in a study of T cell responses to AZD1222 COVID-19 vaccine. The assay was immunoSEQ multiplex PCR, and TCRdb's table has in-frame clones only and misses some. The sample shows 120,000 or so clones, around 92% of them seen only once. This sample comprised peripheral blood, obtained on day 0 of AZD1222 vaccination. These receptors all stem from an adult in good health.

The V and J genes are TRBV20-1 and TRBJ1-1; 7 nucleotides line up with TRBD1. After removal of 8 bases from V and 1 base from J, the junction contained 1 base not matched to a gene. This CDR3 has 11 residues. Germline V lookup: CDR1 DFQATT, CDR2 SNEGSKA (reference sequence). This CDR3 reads CSRQGNTEAFF. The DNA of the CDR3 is TGCAGTAGACAGGGGAACACTGAAGCTTTCTTT.

DNA of the CDR3: TGTGCCAGCAGCGAAAGACAGGGCCGGGATTCACCCCTCCACTTT. As protein: CASSERQGRDSPLHF. This chain uses TRBV5-4 with TRBJ1-6, with TRBD1 matching over 7 bases. J lost 8 bases, V lost 4 bases, and 9 bases had no gene match. This CDR3 contains 15 residues. The V gene's germline CDR1 is SGHNT and CDR2 YYREEE (reference sequence). Variable domain in full (rest from reference TRBV5-4 and TRBJ1-6): ETGVTQSPTHLIKTRGQQVTLRCSSQSGHNTVSWYQQALGQGPQFIFQYYREEENGRGNFPPRFSGLQFPNYSSELNVNALELDDSALYLCASSERQGRDSPLHFGNGTRLTVT.

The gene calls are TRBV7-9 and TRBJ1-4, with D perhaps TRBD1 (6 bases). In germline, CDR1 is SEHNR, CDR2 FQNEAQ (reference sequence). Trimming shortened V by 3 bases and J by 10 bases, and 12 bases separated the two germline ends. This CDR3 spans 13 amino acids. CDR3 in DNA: TGTGCCAGCAGCTTGGAACAGGGTGGAAAACTGTTTTTT. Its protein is CASSLEQGGKLFF.

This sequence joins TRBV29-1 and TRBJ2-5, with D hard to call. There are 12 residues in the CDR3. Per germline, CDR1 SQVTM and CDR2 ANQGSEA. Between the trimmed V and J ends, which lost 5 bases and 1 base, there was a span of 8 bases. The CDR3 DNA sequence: TGCAGCGTTATGACACTCCAAGAGACCCAGTACTTC. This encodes CSVMTLQETQYF.

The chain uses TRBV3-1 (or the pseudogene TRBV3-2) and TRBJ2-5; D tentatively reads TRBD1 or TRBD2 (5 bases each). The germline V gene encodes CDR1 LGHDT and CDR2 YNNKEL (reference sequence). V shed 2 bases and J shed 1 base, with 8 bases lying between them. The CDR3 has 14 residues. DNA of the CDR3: TGTGCCAGCAGCCAACAAGGGACCCAAGAGACCCAGTACTTC. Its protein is CASSQQGTQETQYF.

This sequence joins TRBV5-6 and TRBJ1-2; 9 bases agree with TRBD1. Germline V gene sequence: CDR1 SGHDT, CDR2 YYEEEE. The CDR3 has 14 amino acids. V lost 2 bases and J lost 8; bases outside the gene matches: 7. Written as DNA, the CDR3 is TGTGCCAGCAGCTTCAACAGGGGGCGTTGGGGCTACACCTTC. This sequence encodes CASSFNRGRWGYTF.

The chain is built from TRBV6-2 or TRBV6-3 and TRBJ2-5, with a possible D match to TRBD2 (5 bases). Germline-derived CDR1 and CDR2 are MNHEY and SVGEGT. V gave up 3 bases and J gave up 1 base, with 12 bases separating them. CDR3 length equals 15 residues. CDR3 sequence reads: CASSYRASGQETQYF. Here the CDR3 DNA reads TGTGCCAGCAGTTATCGGGCAAGCGGCCAAGAGACCCAGTACTTC.

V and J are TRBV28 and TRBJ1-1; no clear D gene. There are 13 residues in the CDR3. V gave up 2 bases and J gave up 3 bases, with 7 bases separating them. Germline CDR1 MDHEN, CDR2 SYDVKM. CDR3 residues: CASSLDGYTEAFF. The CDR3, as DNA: TGTGCCAGCAGTTTAGACGGATACACTGAAGCTTTCTTT.

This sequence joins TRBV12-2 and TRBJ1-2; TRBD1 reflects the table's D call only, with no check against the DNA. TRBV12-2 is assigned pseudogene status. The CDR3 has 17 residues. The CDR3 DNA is TGTGCAAGTCGCTTAAGGGGACAAGGGGCGCCCTGCTATGGCTACACCTTC. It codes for CASRLRGQGAPCYGYTF.

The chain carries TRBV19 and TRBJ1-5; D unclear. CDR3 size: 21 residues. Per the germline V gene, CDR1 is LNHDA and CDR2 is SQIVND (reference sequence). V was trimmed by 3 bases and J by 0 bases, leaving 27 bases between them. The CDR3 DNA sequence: TGTGCCAGTAGTATCTCGTTGGGCCAGCGAAAAAAAGATTATAGCAATCAGCCCCAGCATTTT. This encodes CASSISLGQRKKDYSNQPQHF.

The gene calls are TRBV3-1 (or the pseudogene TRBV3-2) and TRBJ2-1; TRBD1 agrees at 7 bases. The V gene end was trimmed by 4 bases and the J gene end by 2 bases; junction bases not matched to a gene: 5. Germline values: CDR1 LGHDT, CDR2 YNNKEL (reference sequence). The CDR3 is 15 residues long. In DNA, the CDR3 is TGTGCCAGCAGCCTGAGAGGGGGCACCTACAATGAGCAGTTCTTC. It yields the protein CASSLRGGTYNEQFF.

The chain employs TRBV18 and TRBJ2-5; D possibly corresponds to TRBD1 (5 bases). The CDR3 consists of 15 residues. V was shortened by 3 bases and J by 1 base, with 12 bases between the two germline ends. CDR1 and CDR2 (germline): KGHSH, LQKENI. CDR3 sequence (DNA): TGTGCCAGCTCACCCTCCCGACAGTTCCAAGAGACCCAGTACTTC. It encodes CASSPSRQFQETQYF.

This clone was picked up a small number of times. CDR3 amino acids: CASSDPGSSNQPQHF. The CDR3, as DNA: TGTGCCAGCAGTGATCCGGGATCGAGCAATCAGCCCCAGCATTTT. The V and J genes are TRBV6-1 and TRBJ1-5; D unresolved. Germline V gene sequence: CDR1 MNHNS, CDR2 SASEGT. The CDR3 sequence is 15 residues long. V dropped 3 bases and J dropped 1 base, with 10 bases sitting between them.

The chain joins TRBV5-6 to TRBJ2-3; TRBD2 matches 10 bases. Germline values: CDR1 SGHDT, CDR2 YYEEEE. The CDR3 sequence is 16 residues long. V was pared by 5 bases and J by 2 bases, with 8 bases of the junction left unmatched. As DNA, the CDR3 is TGTGCCAGCAGAGTCGAACTAGCGGGGTTCACAGATACGCAGTATTTT. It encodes CASRVELAGFTDTQYF.

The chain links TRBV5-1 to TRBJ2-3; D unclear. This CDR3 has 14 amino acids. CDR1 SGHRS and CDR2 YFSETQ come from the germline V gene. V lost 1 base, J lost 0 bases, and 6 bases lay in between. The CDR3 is CASSLQWSTDTQYF. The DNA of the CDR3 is TGCGCCAGCAGCTTGCAGTGGAGCACAGATACGCAGTATTTT.

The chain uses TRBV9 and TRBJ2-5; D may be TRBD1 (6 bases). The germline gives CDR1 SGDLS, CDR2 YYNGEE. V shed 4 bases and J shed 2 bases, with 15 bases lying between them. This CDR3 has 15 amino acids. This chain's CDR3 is CASSPRTAPQETQYF. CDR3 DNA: TGTGCCAGCAGCCCCAGGACAGCCCCTCAAGAGACCCAGTACTTC.

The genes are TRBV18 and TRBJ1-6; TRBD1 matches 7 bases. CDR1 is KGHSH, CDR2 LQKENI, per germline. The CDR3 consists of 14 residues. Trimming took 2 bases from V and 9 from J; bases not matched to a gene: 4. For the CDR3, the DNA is TGTGCCAGCTCACCAGGGCAGGGGGGTTCACCCCTCCACTTT. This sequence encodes CASSPGQGGSPLHF.

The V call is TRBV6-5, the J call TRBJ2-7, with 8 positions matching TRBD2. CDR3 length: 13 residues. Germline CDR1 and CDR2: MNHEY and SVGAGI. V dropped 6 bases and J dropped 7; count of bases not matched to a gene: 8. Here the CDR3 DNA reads TGTGCCAGCAGCCTAACCGGGACTAGTGAGCAGTACTTC. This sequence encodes CASSLTGTSEQYF.

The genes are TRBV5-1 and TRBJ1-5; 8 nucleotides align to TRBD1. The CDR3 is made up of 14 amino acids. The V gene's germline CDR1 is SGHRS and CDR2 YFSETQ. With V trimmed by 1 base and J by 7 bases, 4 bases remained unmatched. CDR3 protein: CASSLTGGEQPQHF. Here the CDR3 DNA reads TGCGCCAGCAGCTTGACAGGGGGAGAGCAGCCCCAGCATTTT.

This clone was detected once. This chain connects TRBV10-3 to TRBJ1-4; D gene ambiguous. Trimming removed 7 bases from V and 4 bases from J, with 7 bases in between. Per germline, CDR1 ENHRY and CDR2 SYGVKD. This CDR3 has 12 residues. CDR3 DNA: TGTGCCATCATGGACCGTAATGAAAAACTGTTTTTT. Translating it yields CAIMDRNEKLFF.

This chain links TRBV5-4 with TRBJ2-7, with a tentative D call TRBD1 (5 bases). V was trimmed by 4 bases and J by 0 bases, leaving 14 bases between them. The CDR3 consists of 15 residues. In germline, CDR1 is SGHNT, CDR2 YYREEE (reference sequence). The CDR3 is CASSQGQTLSYEQYF. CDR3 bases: TGTGCCAGCAGCCAGGGCCAAACTCTCTCCTACGAGCAGTACTTC.

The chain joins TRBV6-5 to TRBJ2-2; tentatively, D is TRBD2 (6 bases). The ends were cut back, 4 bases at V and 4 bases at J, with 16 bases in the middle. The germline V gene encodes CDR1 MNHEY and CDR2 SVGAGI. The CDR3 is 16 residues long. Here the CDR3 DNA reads TGTGCCAGCAGTTCTCTCGGGACGCGGGGCACCGGGGAGCTGTTTTTT. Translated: CASSSLGTRGTGELFF.